What follows are 2 T cell receptor beta chains derived from one specimen sequenced in a study of blood T cell repertoires in COVID-19. Using immunoSEQ multiplex PCR, the repertoire was profiled, and TCRdb retains in-frame clones only, with some absent. This table has 490,000 or so clones, around nine tenths appearing once. Sequenced input: PBMCs or T cells enriched from blood (not recorded which). All receptors come from a woman aged 55-70 years who had recovered from COVID-19.

The chain links TRBV19 to TRBJ1-5, with a tentative D call TRBD1 (5 bases). Germline V gene sequence: CDR1 LNHDA, CDR2 SQIVND (reference sequence). Trimming removed 2 bases from V and 5 bases from J, with 7 bases in between. The CDR3 sequence is 13 residues long. The CDR3 nucleotides are TGTGCCAGTAGTATACAGGGCGATCAGCCCCAGCATTTT. This translates into CASSIQGDQPQHF.

J is TRBJ1-5 and V is TRBV19; possibly TRBD1 for D (5 bases). The CDR3 is 16 residues long. Trimming stripped 6 bases from V and 2 bases from J, with 17 bases between. The germline CDR1 and CDR2 sequences are LNHDA and SQIVND (reference sequence). The CDR3 DNA is TGTGCCAGTAGGGGTGGAGGGGTCGTAGGCAATCAGCCCCAGCATTTT. Its translation is CASRGGGVVGNQPQHF.